Below are 15 T cell receptor beta chains sequenced from a single sample in a study of cytomegalovirus exposure and HLA in healthy donors. The PCR employed 60 Vbeta primers together with 13 Jbeta primers. Generated by immunoSEQ multiplex PCR, the TCRdb table keeps only in-frame clones and is missing some. Of 95,000 to 150,000 clones listed, 65% to 90% are singletons. The sample consisted of PBMCs. Receptor source: a man aged 30 to 39 in good health and CMV-seronegative.

This clone has just one count. The chain uses TRBV7-8 and TRBJ2-7; 11 bases match TRBD2. The CDR3 has 17 residues. CDR1 and CDR2 (germline): SGHVS, FQNEAQ. The junction had 9 bases not matched to a gene; V was cut back by 5 bases and J by 0 bases. CDR3 region: CASSRDPGLADSYEQYF. CDR3 nucleotides: TGTGCCAGCAGCCGAGATCCGGGACTAGCGGACTCCTACGAGCAGTACTTC.

The CDR3 DNA is TGTGCCAGCAGCCGCGGACAGGGCTATGGCTACACCTTC. Translation: CASSRGQGYGYTF. The V gene is TRBV7-2, the J gene TRBJ1-2; 8 positions agree with TRBD1. This CDR3 contains 13 residues. V was pared by 5 bases and J by 4 bases, with 3 bases of the junction left unmatched. Germline values: CDR1 SGHTA, CDR2 FQGNSA.

The chain employs TRBV19 and TRBJ1-1; D uncertain. Trimming cost V 3 bases and J 1 base, with 6 bases left between them. The germline V gene encodes CDR1 LNHDA and CDR2 SQIVND (reference sequence). This CDR3 comprises 13 residues. The CDR3 DNA is TGTGCCAGTAGTATGGGCCGGAACACTGAAGCTTTCTTT. It encodes CASSMGRNTEAFF.

This chain connects TRBV5-6 to TRBJ1-2; D is perhaps TRBD1 (6 bases). The V gene lost 6 bases and the J gene lost 7 bases, with 19 bases spanning the gap. CDR1 is SGHDT, CDR2 YYEEEE, per germline. This CDR3 has 14 residues. The CDR3 nucleotides are TGTGCCAGCAATCCGGGCCAGGGGAACGGTGGCTACACCTTC. Translated, it gives CASNPGQGNGGYTF.

The gene calls are TRBV4-1 and TRBJ2-3, with D tentatively TRBD2 (5 bases). Germline loops: CDR1 MGHRA, CDR2 YSYEKL. The CDR3 has 16 amino acids. Trimming shortened V by 0 bases and J by 4 bases, and 14 bases separated the two germline ends. DNA for the CDR3: TGCGCCAGCAGCCAAGACCCGGGATTTGAGTCAGATACGCAGTATTTT. Translation: CASSQDPGFESDTQYF.

This chain links TRBV6-1 with TRBJ2-1; a possible D gene is TRBD2 (7 bases). Per the germline V gene, CDR1 is MNHNS and CDR2 is SASEGT. This CDR3 is 16 amino acids long. V gave up 2 bases and J gave up 5 bases, with 16 bases separating them. The CDR3, as DNA: TGTGCCAGCAGTGAAAGGAGGGGGGGGGCCGACAATGAGCAGTTCTTC. Protein: CASSERRGGADNEQFF.

This clone was seen only a few times. V usage is TRBV4-3 and J usage is TRBJ1-3, with D uncertain. This CDR3 comprises 18 residues. Germline V gives CDR1 LGHNA, CDR2 YSLEER. V was clipped by 0 bases and J by 0 bases, with 15 bases between them. Here the CDR3 reads CASSQELPISSSGNTIYF. The CDR3 DNA is TGCGCCAGCAGCCAAGAGCTACCGATTTCTAGCTCTGGAAACACCATATATTTT.

Only one count was recorded for this clone. The rearrangement links TRBV5-1 to TRBJ2-7; 7 nucleotides align to TRBD1. Losses at the gene ends were 4 bases for V and 3 bases for J; bases not matched to a gene: 13. Looked up from germline, CDR1 is SGHRS and CDR2 is YFSETQ. This CDR3 is built from 16 residues. The CDR3 sequence is CASSPFSGQKYYEQYF. In nucleotides, the CDR3 is TGCGCCAGCAGCCCCTTCTCGGGACAGAAATACTACGAGCAGTACTTC. The entire variable domain, with the rest obtained from reference TRBV5-1 and TRBJ2-7, is as follows: KAGVTQTPRYLIKTRGQQVTLSCSPISGHRSVSWYQQTPGQGLQFLFEYFSETQRNKGNFPGRFSGRQFSNSRSEMNVSTLELGDSALYLCASSPFSGQKYYEQYFGPGTRLTVT.

This chain links TRBV5-1 with TRBJ2-1; tentative D call: TRBD1 (6 bases). This CDR3 has 15 residues. V shed 7 bases and J shed 11 bases, with 25 bases lying between them. Germline V CDR1 and CDR2: SGHRS, YFSETQ. CDR3 DNA sequence: TGCGCCAGCTCTCCGACAGGTAGCTCTACAGGGAAGCAGTTCTTC. It encodes CASSPTGSSTGKQFF.

The V gene is TRBV6-6, the J gene TRBJ1-2; D unresolved. V gave up 4 bases and J gave up 2 bases, with 14 bases separating them. The CDR3 is made up of 15 amino acids. In germline, CDR1 is MNHNY, CDR2 SVGAGI (reference sequence). CDR3 sequence (DNA): TGTGCCAGCAGTTCCCCTAGCTTGACCAACTATGGCTACACCTTC. Its protein is CASSSPSLTNYGYTF.

The V gene is TRBV10-1, the J gene TRBJ2-7; 7 bases match TRBD1. Per germline, CDR1 WNHNN and CDR2 SYGVQD (reference sequence). This CDR3 spans 13 amino acids. After removal of 6 bases from V and 2 bases from J, the junction contained 4 bases not matched to a gene. CDR3 protein: CASRRTGPYEQYF. DNA of the CDR3: TGCGCCAGCAGGAGGACAGGCCCCTACGAGCAGTACTTC.

The genes are TRBV9 and TRBJ1-2; possibly TRBD1 for D (6 bases). This CDR3 has 13 amino acids. Trimming stripped 4 bases from V and 2 bases from J, with 9 bases between. The germline V gene encodes CDR1 SGDLS and CDR2 YYNGEE. CDR3 bases: TGTGCCAGCAGCTACGGACAGAACTATGGCTACACCTTC. This sequence encodes CASSYGQNYGYTF.

The rearrangement uses TRBV6-5 and TRBJ1-5; no clear D gene. Germline V lookup: CDR1 MNHEY, CDR2 SVGAGI. The CDR3 loop spans 13 amino acids. The V and J ends lost 6 bases and 1 base respectively, with 7 bases between them. The chain's CDR3 is CASSPQSNQPQHF. The CDR3 nucleotides are TGTGCCAGCAGCCCCCAAAGCAATCAGCCCCAGCATTTT.

This clone is a singleton in its sample. The chain is built from TRBV7-8 and TRBJ1-3, with D possibly being TRBD1 (6 bases). The CDR3 covers 16 residues. V lost 1 base, J lost 10 bases, and 20 bases lay in between. CDR1 is SGHVS and CDR2 is FQNEAQ in the germline V gene. CDR3 region: CASSLESNRASRTIYF. The CDR3 region has the DNA TGTGCCAGCAGCTTAGAATCAAACAGGGCCTCGAGAACCATATATTTT.

A remark on this clone: Its ends do not fully match the called genes, so a read error is possible. The rearrangement uses TRBV28 and TRBJ2-6; D might be TRBD1 (5 bases). CDR3 size: 16 residues. The V gene's germline CDR1 is MDHEN and CDR2 SYDVKM. This CDR3 is CASSYLSGPGANGLTF. In nucleotides, the CDR3 is TGTGCCAGCAGTTATCTCTCAGGGCCTGGGGCCAACGGCCTGACTTTC.